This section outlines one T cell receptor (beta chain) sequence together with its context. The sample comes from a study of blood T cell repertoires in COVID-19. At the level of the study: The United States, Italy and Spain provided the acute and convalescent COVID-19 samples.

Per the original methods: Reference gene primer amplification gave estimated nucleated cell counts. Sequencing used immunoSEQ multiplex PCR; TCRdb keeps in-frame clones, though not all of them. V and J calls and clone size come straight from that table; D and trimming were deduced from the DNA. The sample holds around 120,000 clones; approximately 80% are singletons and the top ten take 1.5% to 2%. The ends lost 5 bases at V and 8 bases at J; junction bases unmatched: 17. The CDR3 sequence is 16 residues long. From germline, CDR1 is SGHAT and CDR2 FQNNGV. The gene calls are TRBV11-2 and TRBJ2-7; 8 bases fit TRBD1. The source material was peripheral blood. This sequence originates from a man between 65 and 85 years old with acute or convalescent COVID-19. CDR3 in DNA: TGTGCCAGCAGCCTGCGACAGGGGTGGGGGGCAACGAAGCAGTACTTC. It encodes CASSLRQGWGATKQYF.